The sequence of this T cell receptor beta chain was determined in a study of CD8+ T cells in alopecia areata. Points from the study as a whole: There were also resident alphabeta T cells of normal skin sequenced in scalp samples. A large proportion of expanded lesional clones were detected persisting in scalp and blood during tofacitinib. Relative to mice, TCR sharing across patients was less clear, a difference possibly HLA-related. Having one nonresponder leaves uncertain how baseline CD8+ expansion relates to response.

Treatment reported: oral pan-JAK inhibitor, 5-10 mg twice daily. The V gene's germline CDR1 is SQVTM and CDR2 ANQGSEA. The V gene lost 7 bases and the J gene lost 2 bases, with 12 bases spanning the gap. The CDR3 contains 12 residues. Extracted from the samples, RNA was reverse transcribed into cDNA to serve as the sequencing template. The method was immunoSEQ multiplex PCR; TCRdb's version includes in-frame clones alone and lacks a portion of them. Here the sample spans 130,000 or so clones, over 60% being singletons. For this clone: Its antigen is currently unknown.

The V and J genes are TRBV29-1 and TRBJ2-7; possibly TRBD2 for D (5 bases). Material: CD4+ T cells sorted from blood, obtained at week 4, from a patient treated with tofacitinib. The sequence derives from a human donor with alopecia areata. The CDR3 here is CSARTSPYEQYF. For the CDR3, the DNA is TGCAGCGCCAGGACTTCTCCCTACGAGCAGTACTTC.